This T cell receptor (beta chain) was recovered during a study of cytomegalovirus exposure and HLA in healthy donors. Study overall: The 95 to 150 validation repertoires used the same platform as the 666 first-cohort repertoires, a later analysis reported. Whole-study findings and limits: Most TCR sequences showed up rarely, but some public TCRs showed up in many donors. Later, an analysis found that TCR clusters from the first cohort tended to co-occur in the roughly 110 validation repertoires.

A remark on this clone: Its antigen is as yet unknown.

Per the germline V gene, CDR1 is LNHNV and CDR2 is YYDKDF (reference sequence). The CDR3 sequence is 15 residues long. V lost 0 bases and J lost 3, with 11 bases in between. Clones were sequenced by immunoSEQ multiplex PCR, and TCRdb holds only the in-frame ones, with some missing. The sample includes some 140,000 clones, approximately 87% of them seen just once. This sequence was found in a young man in good health and CMV-seronegative. The V call is TRBV15, the J call TRBJ1-2; D is ambiguous. Sequences were obtained from PBMCs. CDR3: CATSRDPEGDYGYTF. DNA for the CDR3: TGTGCCACCAGCAGAGATCCGGAGGGAGACTATGGCTACACCTTC.